One sample yielded the 21 T cell receptor beta chains listed below, sequenced in a study of graft-versus-host responses after intestinal transplantation. These receptors have no known antigen. This table comes from immunoSEQ multiplex PCR, and its TCRdb copy is limited to in-frame clones, with some not included. Counted here are around 100,000 clones, roughly 84% occurring once; the ten biggest clones make up around 0.86%. The starting material was unstimulated CD4+ T cells sorted from spleen or lymph node cells, obtained before transplant. These receptors all come from a human donor who was the organ donor for an intestinal transplant.

The chain is built from TRBV7-2 and TRBJ2-3, with a weak D call TRBD2 (5 bases). V was shortened by 7 bases and J by 13 bases, with 18 bases between the two germline ends. Germline values: CDR1 SGHTA, CDR2 FQGNSA. The CDR3 consists of 12 residues. This CDR3 is CASNDGGAVKYF. Written as DNA, the CDR3 is TGTGCCAGCAACGACGGAGGAGCAGTGAAGTATTTT.

The V call is TRBV6-5, the J call TRBJ1-6, with TRBD1 matching 9 bases. With 6 bases clipped from V and 10 bases from J, the junction kept 7 bases outside the gene matches. Germline lookup yields CDR1 MNHEY and CDR2 SVGAGI. The CDR3 is made up of 14 amino acids. In DNA form, the CDR3 reads TGTGCCAGCAGGAGCCGGGACAGGGTATCACCCCTCCACTTT. Its translation is CASRSRDRVSPLHF.

The chain has TRBV10-3 and TRBJ2-1, with 7 nucleotides matching TRBD1. The V gene end was trimmed by 9 bases and the J gene end by 3 bases; junction bases not matched to a gene: 8. Germline assignment: CDR1 ENHRY and CDR2 SYGVKD. The CDR3 spans 14 residues. This chain's CDR3 is CAILGGPYYNEQFF. CDR3 coding DNA: TGTGCCATTCTAGGGGGCCCCTACTACAATGAGCAGTTCTTC.

This rearrangement joins TRBV9 to TRBJ2-5; possibly TRBD1 or TRBD2 for D (5 bases each). The CDR3 sequence is 15 residues long. Germline V lookup: CDR1 SGDLS, CDR2 YYNGEE. V was clipped by 0 bases and J by 5 bases, with 14 bases between them. Written as DNA, the CDR3 is TGTGCCAGCAGCGTAGGGGGCCGGGGTTGGGAGACCCAGTACTTC. Amino acids: CASSVGGRGWETQYF.

V is TRBV5-1 and J is TRBJ1-2; 9 bases agree with TRBD1. Germline trimming cut 0 bases from V and 4 bases from J; bases unmatched to any gene: 7. Germline V gene data show CDR1 as SGHRS and CDR2 as YFSETQ. This CDR3 spans 16 amino acids. CDR3: CASSLGQGVFGYGYTF. In DNA form, the CDR3 reads TGCGCCAGCAGCTTGGGACAGGGGGTTTTCGGCTATGGCTACACCTTC.

The chain couples TRBV11-2 to TRBJ1-2; D is unresolved. The CDR3 totals 13 residues. V gave up 5 bases and J gave up 8 bases, with 15 bases separating them. Germline V gene lookup returns CDR1 SGHAT and CDR2 FQNNGV. The CDR3 coding sequence is TGTGCCAGCAGCCTCTTTCTTATGGAGGGCTACACCTTC. It codes for CASSLFLMEGYTF.

The V and J genes are TRBV2 and TRBJ2-3; 7 bases match TRBD1. CDR1 is SNHLY and CDR2 is FYNNEI in the germline V gene. This CDR3 spans 13 amino acids. J gave up 4 bases and V 6 bases, and 4 bases lay outside the gene matches. The CDR3 region has the DNA TGTGCCAGCAGGCCCGACAGGGCAGATACGCAGTATTTT. Its translation is CASRPDRADTQYF.

This clone has only a few counts. The chain links TRBV19 to TRBJ1-3; D gene unclear. The length of the CDR3 is 13 residues. CDR1 LNHDA and CDR2 SQIVND come from the germline V gene (reference sequence). V was shortened by 9 bases and J by 0 bases, with 9 bases between the two germline ends. For the CDR3, the DNA is TGTGCCAGCGCAGTTGTCTCTGGAAACACCATATATTTT. It encodes CASAVVSGNTIYF.

V usage is TRBV27 and J usage is TRBJ2-7; possibly TRBD1 for D (6 bases). Germline V gives CDR1 MNHEY, CDR2 SMNVEV (reference sequence). This CDR3 has 12 amino acids. The ends were cut back, 7 bases at V and 1 base at J, with 8 bases in the middle. The CDR3: CASMDRSYEQYF. DNA for the CDR3: TGTGCCAGCATGGACAGATCCTACGAGCAGTACTTC.

This rearrangement joins TRBV25-1 to TRBJ1-2, with unresolved D. CDR3 length equals 11 residues. V lost 2 bases to trimming and J lost 6 bases, with 4 bases between them. Germline loops: CDR1 MGHDK, CDR2 SYGVNS. The CDR3 DNA reads as TGTGCCAGCAGTGAAGGGAATGGCTACACCTTC. Protein product: CASSEGNGYTF.

The chain links TRBV7-8 to TRBJ1-5; tentative D call: TRBD1 (5 bases). The CDR3 consists of 16 residues. Germline CDR1 SGHVS, CDR2 FQNEAQ. With 3 bases removed from V and 3 bases from J, the gap between germline ends came to 15 bases. The CDR3 region has the DNA TGTGCCAGCAGCTTCGGGGTCGAGGGGCCCAATCAGCCCCAGCATTTT. Its protein is CASSFGVEGPNQPQHF.

The chain combines TRBV13 with TRBJ2-7; weak D call: TRBD2 (5 bases). The CDR3 has 12 amino acids. Germline loops: CDR1 PRHDT, CDR2 FYEKMQ (reference sequence). The V gene lost 4 bases and the J gene lost 3 bases, with 7 bases spanning the gap. The CDR3 reads CASSSSRYEQYF. CDR3 in DNA: TGTGCCAGCAGCTCTAGCCGCTACGAGCAGTACTTC. The full variable domain, in which reference TRBV13 and TRBJ2-7 provide the parts outside the CDR3, is AAGVIQSPRHLIKEKRETATLKCYPIPRHDTVYWYQQGPGQDPQFLISFYEKMQSDKGSIPDRFSAQQFSDYHSELNMSSLELGDSALYFCASSSSRYEQYFGPGTRLTVT.

The rearrangement uses TRBV7-2 and TRBJ1-4, with TRBD1 matching 7 bases. Trimming took 2 bases from V and 8 from J; bases not matched to a gene: 5. CDR3 length: 14 residues. Germline CDR1 SGHTA, CDR2 FQGNSA. As DNA, the CDR3 is TGTGCCAGCAGCTTAACAGGGGTGGAGGAAAAACTGTTTTTT. Its translation: CASSLTGVEEKLFF.

This clone came up once. J is TRBJ1-3 and V is TRBV9; D perhaps matches TRBD1 (6 bases). The CDR3 runs to 17 residues. The V gene's germline CDR1 is SGDLS and CDR2 YYNGEE. V was clipped by 4 bases and J by 4 bases, with 21 bases between them. This CDR3 is CASSREWTVSYGNTIYF. The CDR3 region has the DNA TGTGCCAGCAGCCGAGAATGGACAGTATCCTACGGAAACACCATATATTTT.

The J gene is TRBJ1-2, the V gene TRBV7-9; TRBD1 might be the D (5 bases). Looked up from germline, CDR1 is SEHNR and CDR2 is FQNEAQ (reference sequence). The CDR3 totals 14 residues. With 3 bases removed from V and 3 bases from J, the gap between germline ends came to 11 bases. The CDR3 loop reads CASSFGLGDYGYTF. CDR3 nucleotide sequence: TGTGCCAGCAGCTTTGGCCTAGGGGACTATGGCTACACCTTC.

V is TRBV7-3 and J is TRBJ2-1, with a weak D call TRBD2 (5 bases). The germline V gene encodes CDR1 SGHTA and CDR2 FQGTGA. The length of the CDR3 is 12 residues. V was pared by 1 base and J by 9 bases, with 7 bases between. CDR3 in amino acids: CASSLMGSEQFF. CDR3 nucleotide sequence: TGTGCCAGCAGCTTAATGGGGAGTGAGCAGTTCTTC.

The chain is built from TRBV28 and TRBJ2-5, with 11 bases matching TRBD2. The ends lost 5 bases at V and 4 bases at J; junction bases unmatched: 12. This CDR3 is built from 17 residues. The germline V gene has CDR1 MDHEN and CDR2 SYDVKM. This CDR3 is CASSIYFSGGARETQYF. The CDR3 DNA sequence: TGTGCCAGCAGTATCTACTTTAGCGGGGGGGCACGAGAGACCCAGTACTTC.

This clone was recorded only once. The chain carries TRBV5-1 and TRBJ2-1; a weak D match, TRBD2 (6 bases). Germline CDR1 reads SGHRS; CDR2 reads YFSETQ. V shed 1 base and J shed 8 bases, with 16 bases lying between them. This CDR3 contains 15 residues. The CDR3 DNA is TGCGCCAGCAGCTTGACCTCACTAGCTTTCGATGAGCAGTTCTTC. This sequence encodes CASSLTSLAFDEQFF.

The genes are TRBV19 and TRBJ2-5; 7 nucleotides match TRBD2. The V gene end was trimmed by 3 bases and the J gene end by 5 bases; junction bases not matched to a gene: 9. CDR1 LNHDA and CDR2 SQIVND come from the germline V gene (reference sequence). CDR3 size: 15 residues. CDR3 protein: CASSIRGESPETQYF. CDR3 nucleotide sequence: TGTGCCAGTAGTATCCGGGGGGAAAGTCCGGAGACCCAGTACTTC.

The chain links TRBV30 to TRBJ2-3; 7 bases line up with TRBD1. V shed 0 bases, J shed 3 bases, and the junction held 6 bases outside the gene matches. There are 15 residues in the CDR3. Germline V gene lookup returns CDR1 GTSNPN and CDR2 SVGIG (reference sequence). CDR3 sequence (DNA): TGTGCCTGGAGTGTAGACAGGGTTTTTACAGATACGCAGTATTTT. Protein: CAWSVDRVFTDTQYF.

The V gene is TRBV6-6, the J gene TRBJ1-3; D not certain. V lost 6 bases, J lost 3 bases, and 9 bases lay in between. CDR1 and CDR2 (germline): MNHNY, SVGAGI (reference sequence). The length of the CDR3 is 13 residues. The CDR3 nucleotides read TGTGCCAGCAGATCAAGTAGTGGAAACACCATATATTTT. Its translation is CASRSSSGNTIYF.